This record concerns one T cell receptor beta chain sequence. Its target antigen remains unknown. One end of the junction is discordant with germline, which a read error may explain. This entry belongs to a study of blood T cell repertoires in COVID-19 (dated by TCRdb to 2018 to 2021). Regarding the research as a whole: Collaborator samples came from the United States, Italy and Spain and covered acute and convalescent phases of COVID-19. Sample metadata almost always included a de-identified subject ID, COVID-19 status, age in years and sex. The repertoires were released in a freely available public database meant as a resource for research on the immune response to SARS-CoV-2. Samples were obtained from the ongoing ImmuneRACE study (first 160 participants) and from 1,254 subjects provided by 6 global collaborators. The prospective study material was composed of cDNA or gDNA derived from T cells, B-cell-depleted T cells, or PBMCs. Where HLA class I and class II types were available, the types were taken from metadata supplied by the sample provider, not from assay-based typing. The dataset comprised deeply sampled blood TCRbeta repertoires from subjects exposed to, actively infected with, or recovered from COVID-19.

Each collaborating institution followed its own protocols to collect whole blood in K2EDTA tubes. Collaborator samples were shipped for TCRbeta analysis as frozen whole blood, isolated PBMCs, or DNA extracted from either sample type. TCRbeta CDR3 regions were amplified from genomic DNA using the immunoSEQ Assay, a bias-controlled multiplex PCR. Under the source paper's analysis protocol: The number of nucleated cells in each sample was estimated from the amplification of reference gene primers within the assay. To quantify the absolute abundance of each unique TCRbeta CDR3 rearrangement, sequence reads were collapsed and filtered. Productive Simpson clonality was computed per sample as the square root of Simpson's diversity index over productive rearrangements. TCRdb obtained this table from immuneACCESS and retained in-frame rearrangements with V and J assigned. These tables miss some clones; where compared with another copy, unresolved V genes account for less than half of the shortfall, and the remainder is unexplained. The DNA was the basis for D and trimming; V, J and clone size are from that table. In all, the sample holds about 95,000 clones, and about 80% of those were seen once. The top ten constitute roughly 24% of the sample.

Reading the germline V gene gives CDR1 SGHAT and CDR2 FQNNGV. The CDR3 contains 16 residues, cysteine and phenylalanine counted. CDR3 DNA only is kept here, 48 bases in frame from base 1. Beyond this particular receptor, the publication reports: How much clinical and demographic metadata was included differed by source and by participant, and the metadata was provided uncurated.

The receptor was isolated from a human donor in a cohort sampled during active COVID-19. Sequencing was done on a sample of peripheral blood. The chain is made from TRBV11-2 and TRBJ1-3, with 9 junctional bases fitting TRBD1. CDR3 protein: CASSPPGQGPSLVKDF. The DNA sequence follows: TGTGCCAGCAGTCCCCCTGGACAGGGGCCCTCCCTTGTTAAGGATTTT.